This T cell receptor beta chain was found in a study of T cell repertoires in cytomegalovirus infection (dated by TCRdb to about 2019). At the level of the whole study: Alongside well-studied HLA-B-restricted epitopes, the peptide stimulations were aimed at recently identified HLA-C-restricted CMV epitopes, whose presentation resists viral immunomodulation. Donor HLA type was relevant to the analysis, as public TCR beta signatures indicated carriage of CMV infection together with the matching HLA type. Findings and caveats that apply to the study as a whole: In both this cohort and an independent roughly 330-donor cohort, the cumulative frequency of public TCR beta family members distinguished carriers of CMV infection plus the relevant HLA type. The ex vivo response was dominated by HLA-C-restricted CMV-specific TCR beta clonotypes, which also provided the single most frequent clonotype in two of eight donors.

There are 15 amino acids in the CDR3, from cysteine to phenylalanine inclusive. The sequence is cut down to CDR3 DNA, 45 bases in frame from base 1. For CDR1 and CDR2, the germline V gene (reference sequence) lists MNHNY and SVGAGI. V is clipped by 1 base and J by 6 bases, and the sequence between their germline boundaries is 12 bases long. Sequenced on an Illumina HiSeq 1500. TCRdb reprocessed the public reads (quality trimming at Q25 with fastp, clone calling with MiXCR) and kept in-frame beta chains. Rows with one shared CDR3 protein collapse into an entry with the most common genes and DNA. The sample table holds about 900,000 distinct CDR3 sequences, of which around 32% were seen once. The ten largest clones add up to roughly 13% of the sample. What the treatment or condition label conveys for this sample: in vitro stimulation with specific CMV peptide epitopes to enrich CMV-specific T cells.

As regards this clonotype: The antigen it recognizes is unknown. The input lacks base qualities; no much larger clone sits a single base away.

This sample comprised cultured CD8+ T cells from PBMCs, obtained from culture after CMV antigen stimulation. This TCR derives from a human donor in good health (CMV status not recorded). Some clones in this sample may be carry-over from other donors' samples. The chain was built from TRBV6-6 and TRBJ2-2; the D gene is tentatively TRBD1 or TRBD2, each matching 6 bases. The DNA is TGTGCCAGCAGTTACTTCGGGGGCGCCTCCGGGGAGCTGTTTTTT. Its translation is CASSYFGGASGELFF.